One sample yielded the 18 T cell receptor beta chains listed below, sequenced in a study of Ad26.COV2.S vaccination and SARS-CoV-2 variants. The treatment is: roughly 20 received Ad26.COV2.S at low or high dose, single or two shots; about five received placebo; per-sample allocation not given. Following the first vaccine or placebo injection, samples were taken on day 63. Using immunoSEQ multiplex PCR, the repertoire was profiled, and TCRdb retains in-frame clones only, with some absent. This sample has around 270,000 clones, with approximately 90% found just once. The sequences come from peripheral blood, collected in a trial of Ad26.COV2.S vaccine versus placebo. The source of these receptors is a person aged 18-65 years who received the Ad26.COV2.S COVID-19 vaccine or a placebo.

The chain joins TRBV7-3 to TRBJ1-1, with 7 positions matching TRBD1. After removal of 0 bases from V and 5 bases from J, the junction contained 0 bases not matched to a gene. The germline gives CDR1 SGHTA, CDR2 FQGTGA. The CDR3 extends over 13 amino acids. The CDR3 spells CASSLTDRTEAFF. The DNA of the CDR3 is TGTGCCAGCAGCTTAACGGACAGGACTGAAGCTTTCTTT.

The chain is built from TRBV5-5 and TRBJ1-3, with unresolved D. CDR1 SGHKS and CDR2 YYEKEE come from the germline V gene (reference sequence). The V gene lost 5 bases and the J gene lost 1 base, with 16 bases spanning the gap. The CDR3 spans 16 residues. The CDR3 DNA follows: TGTGCCAGCAGTTTACCGACGGGCTTTTCTGGAAACACCATATATTTT. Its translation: CASSLPTGFSGNTIYF.

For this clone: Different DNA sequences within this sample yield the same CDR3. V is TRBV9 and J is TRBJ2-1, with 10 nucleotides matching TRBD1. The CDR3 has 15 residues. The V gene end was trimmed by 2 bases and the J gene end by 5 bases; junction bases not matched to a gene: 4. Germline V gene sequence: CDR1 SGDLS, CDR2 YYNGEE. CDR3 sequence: CASSVSGQGNNEQFF. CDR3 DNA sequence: TGTGCCAGCAGCGTGTCGGGACAGGGGAACAATGAGCAGTTCTTC.

CDR3 sequence reads: CSAKRRKLFF. The CDR3 bases are TGCAGTGCTAAAAGGCGGAAACTGTTTTTT. The J gene is TRBJ1-4, the V gene TRBV20-1; D is ambiguous. V lost 4 bases, J lost 11 bases, and 8 bases lay in between. This CDR3 has 10 residues. From germline, CDR1 is DFQATT and CDR2 SNEGSKA (reference sequence).

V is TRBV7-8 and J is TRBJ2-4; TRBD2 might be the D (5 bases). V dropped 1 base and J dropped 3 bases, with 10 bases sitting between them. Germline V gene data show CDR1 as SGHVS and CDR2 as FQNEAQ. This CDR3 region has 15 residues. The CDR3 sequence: CASSLDSAGKNIQYF. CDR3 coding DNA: TGTGCCAGCAGCTTAGATAGCGCAGGCAAAAACATTCAGTACTTC. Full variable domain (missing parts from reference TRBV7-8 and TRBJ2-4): GAGVSQSPRYKVAKRGQDVALRCDPISGHVSLFWYQQALGQGPEFLTYFQNEAQLDKSGLPSDRFFAERPEGSVSTLKIQRTQQEDSAVYLCASSLDSAGKNIQYFGAGTRLSVL.

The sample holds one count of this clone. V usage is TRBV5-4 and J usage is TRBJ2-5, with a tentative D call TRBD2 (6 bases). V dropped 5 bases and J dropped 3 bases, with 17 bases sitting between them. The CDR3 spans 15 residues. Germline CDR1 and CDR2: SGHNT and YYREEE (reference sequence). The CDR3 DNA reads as TGTGCCAGCAGGTATTGGATAGCGGCGGAAGAGACCCAGTACTTC. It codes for CASRYWIAAEETQYF.

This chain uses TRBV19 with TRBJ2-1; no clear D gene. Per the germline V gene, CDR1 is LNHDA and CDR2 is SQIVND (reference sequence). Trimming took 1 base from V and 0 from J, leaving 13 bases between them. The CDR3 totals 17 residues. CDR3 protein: CASSIGLATNSYNEQFF. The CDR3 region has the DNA TGTGCCAGTAGTATAGGACTGGCGACCAACTCCTACAATGAGCAGTTCTTC.

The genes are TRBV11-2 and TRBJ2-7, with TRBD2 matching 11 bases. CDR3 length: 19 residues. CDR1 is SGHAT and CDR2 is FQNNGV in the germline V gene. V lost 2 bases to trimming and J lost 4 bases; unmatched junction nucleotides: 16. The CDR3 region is CASSLTGTSGPGAIYEQYV. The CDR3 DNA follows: TGTGCCAGCAGCTTAACCGGGACTAGCGGTCCCGGGGCTATTTACGAGCAGTACGTC.

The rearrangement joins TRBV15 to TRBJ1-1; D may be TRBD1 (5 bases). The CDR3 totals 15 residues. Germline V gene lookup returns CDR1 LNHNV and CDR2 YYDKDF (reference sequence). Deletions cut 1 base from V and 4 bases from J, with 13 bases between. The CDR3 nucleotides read TGTGCCACCAGCAGAGTCCGGGGCGCCGGCACTGAAGCTTTCTTT. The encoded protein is CATSRVRGAGTEAFF.

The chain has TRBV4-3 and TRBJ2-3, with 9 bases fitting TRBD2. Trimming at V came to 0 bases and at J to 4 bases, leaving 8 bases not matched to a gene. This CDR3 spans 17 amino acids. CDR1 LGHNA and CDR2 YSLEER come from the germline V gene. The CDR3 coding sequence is TGCGCCAGCAGCCAAGAGAGGGCGGGAGGGCCCTCAGATACGCAGTATTTT. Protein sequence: CASSQERAGGPSDTQYF.

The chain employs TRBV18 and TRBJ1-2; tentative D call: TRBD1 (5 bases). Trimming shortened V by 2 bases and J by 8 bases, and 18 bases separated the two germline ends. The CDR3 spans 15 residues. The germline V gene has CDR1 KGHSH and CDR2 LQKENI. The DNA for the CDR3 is TGTGCCAGCTCACCAGCGACGGTTCGTCGGGGGGGCTACACCTTC. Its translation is CASSPATVRRGGYTF.

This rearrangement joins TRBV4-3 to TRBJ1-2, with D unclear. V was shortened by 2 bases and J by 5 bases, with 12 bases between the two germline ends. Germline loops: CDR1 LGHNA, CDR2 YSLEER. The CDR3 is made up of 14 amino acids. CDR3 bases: TGCGCCAGCAGCCAATTAGAAGGCGATTATGGCTACACCTTC. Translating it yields CASSQLEGDYGYTF.

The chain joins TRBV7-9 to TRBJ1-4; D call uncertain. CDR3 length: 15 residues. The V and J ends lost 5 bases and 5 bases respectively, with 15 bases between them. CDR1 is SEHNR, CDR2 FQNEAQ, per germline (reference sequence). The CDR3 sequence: CASSPPPGPNEKLFF. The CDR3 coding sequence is TGTGCCAGCAGCCCTCCCCCAGGTCCGAATGAAAAACTGTTTTTT.

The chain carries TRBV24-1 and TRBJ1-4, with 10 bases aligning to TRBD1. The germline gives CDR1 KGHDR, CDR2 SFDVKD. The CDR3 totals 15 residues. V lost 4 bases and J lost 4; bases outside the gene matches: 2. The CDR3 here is CATSETGGYNEKLFF. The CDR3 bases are TGTGCCACCAGTGAGACAGGGGGCTATAATGAAAAACTGTTTTTT.

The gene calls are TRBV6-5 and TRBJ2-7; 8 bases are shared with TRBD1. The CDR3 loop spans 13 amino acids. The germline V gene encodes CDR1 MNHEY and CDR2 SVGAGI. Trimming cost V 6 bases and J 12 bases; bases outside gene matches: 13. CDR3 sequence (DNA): TGTGCCAGCAGCCCGGACAGGGTGGAACTGGGGTACGTC. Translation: CASSPDRVELGYV.

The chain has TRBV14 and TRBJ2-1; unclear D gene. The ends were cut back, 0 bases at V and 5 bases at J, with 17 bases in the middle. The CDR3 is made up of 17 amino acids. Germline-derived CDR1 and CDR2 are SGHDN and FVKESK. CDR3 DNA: TGTGCCAGCAGCCAAGAAGTCCGGATGGGTTCGCACAATGAGCAGTTCTTC. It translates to CASSQEVRMGSHNEQFF.

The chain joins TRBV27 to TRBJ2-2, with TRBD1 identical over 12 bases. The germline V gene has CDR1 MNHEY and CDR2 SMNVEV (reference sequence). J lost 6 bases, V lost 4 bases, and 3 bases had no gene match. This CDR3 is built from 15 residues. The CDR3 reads CASSSGQGASGELFF. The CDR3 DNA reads TGTGCCAGCAGTTCGGGACAGGGGGCTTCCGGGGAGCTGTTTTTT.

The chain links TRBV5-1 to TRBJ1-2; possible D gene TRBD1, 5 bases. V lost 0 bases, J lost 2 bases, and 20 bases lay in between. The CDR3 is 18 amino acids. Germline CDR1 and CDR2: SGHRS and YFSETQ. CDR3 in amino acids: CASSLVRGRSPVNYGYTF. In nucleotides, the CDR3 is TGCGCCAGCAGCTTGGTTCGGGGCCGCTCCCCTGTCAACTATGGCTACACCTTC.